This T cell receptor (beta chain) appears in the sequencing data of a study of cytomegalovirus exposure and HLA in healthy donors. V lost 1 base and J lost 7, with 14 bases in between. This CDR3 has 15 residues. Germline CDR1 and CDR2: SGHTS and YDEGEE. This PCR relied on a set of 60 Vbeta primers and 13 Jbeta primers. Sequenced by immunoSEQ multiplex PCR; TCRdb stores in-frame clones only, minus some. This sample carries 150,000 to 200,000 clones, about four fifths of them seen once, and the ten largest clones take 4.1%. V is TRBV5-8 and J is TRBJ1-4, with a tentative D call TRBD1 (6 bases). This receptor was identified in a middle-aged man in good health and CMV-seropositive. Sequencing used PBMCs. Written as DNA, the CDR3 is TGTGCCAGCAGCTTGCTTATTACAGGGCGTGAAAAACTGTTTTTT. Its translation is CASSLLITGREKLFF.